This T cell receptor (beta chain) was recorded in a study of identical twins (dated by TCRdb to about 2016). Context from the whole study: To test whether fetal clonotypes persist, this study deep-sequenced TCR alpha and beta repertoires from monozygotic twins, from unrelated adults of various ages, and from cord blood. To rule out contamination, replicate twin experiments were performed at different times with different library preparation protocols.

The library was prepared using 5' RACE. Sequencing took place on an Illumina HiSeq 2000. Template switching added a universal primer binding site, and the final cDNA carried a unique molecular identifier that allowed TCR cDNA molecules to be counted accurately. Specific primers in the conserved constant-segment region were used to synthesize first-strand cDNA for the TCR alpha and beta chains. Each cDNA library was double barcoded, with a SMART-Mk sample barcode plus Illumina barcodes, to control for contamination. TruSeq adapter sequences, together with Illumina sample barcodes, were added in two successive PCR steps. The Illumina HiSeq platform was used with custom primers to sequence TCR alpha and beta cDNA libraries. The original pipeline was this. Raw reads were processed with MiGEC to extract unique molecular identifiers, and MiXCR was used to determine CDR3 positions. For each individual, recombination models were inferred using an EM algorithm with the repgenHMM and IGoR tools. Shared clonotypes were analyzed with the tcR package in R, and sharing was normalized by the product of cloneset sizes. To study raw recombination without the effects of thymic and clonal selection, out-of-frame nonproductive sequences were analyzed. TCRdb trimmed the raw reads at Q25, called clones with MiXCR and kept productive beta chains. Entries are consolidated by CDR3 protein sequence, retaining the most common genes and DNA. TCRdb, rather than the study authors, made the V and J calls. For this sample there are about 200,000 distinct CDR3 sequences; around 10% appear just once. The ten top clones hold 4% to 6% of the sample.

A word on this clonotype: Its antigen has not been determined. The input lacks base qualities; no much larger clone sits a single base away.

CDR1 and CDR2 were assigned from the germline V gene as SGHRS and YFSETQ. The CDR3 starts with the cysteine, ends with the phenylalanine, and has 16 residues. This entry keeps only the CDR3 DNA: 48 bases, framed from base 1. Unmatched junction bases come to 8, with V trimmed by 3 bases and J by 3 bases. What the authors observed across the whole study: Because the same donors could not be followed over many years, conclusions were based on cross-sectional statistical analysis. Excess twin sharing in beta out-of-frame sequences was weaker because fewer shared sequences lowered the signal-to-noise ratio. Zero-insertion analyses could be partly confounded by invariant T cells such as MAIT and iNKT, although diverse VJ usage argued against such confounding for most clonotypes. Out-of-frame TCR alpha sharing in monozygotic twins was systematically underestimated by recombination models, whereas sharing between unrelated individuals was in agreement with the recombination models. Compared with coincidental sharing between unrelated individuals, out-of-frame TCR alpha sequences shared between twins showed an excess of sequences with low generation probability. Fewer insertions were carried by abundant cord blood beta clonotypes, a similar but weaker trend appeared in young adult naive repertoires, and no such trend appeared in memory repertoires.

Only healthy Caucasian donors were included. Miltenyi CD45RO+ enrichment and human naive T-cell isolation kits were used to isolate memory (CD45RO+) and naive T cells from PBMC. This TCR was recovered from a woman aged 18-29 years in good health. The V gene is TRBV5-1 and the J gene is TRBJ2-1, and TRBD1 matches 8 of the central bases. Sequencing was done on a sample of memory (CD45RO+) T cells sorted from blood. In light of the paper, this sample's cell subset or site label describes: CD45RO+ enriched T cells. The DNA sequence is given as TGCGCCAGCAGCTCCATGACAGGGGAGTACTACAATGAGCAGTTCTTC. Its translation is CASSSMTGEYYNEQFF.